These T cell receptor beta chains were read from a single sample in a study of siplizumab effects on memory and regulatory T cells. Sequencing was performed with immunoSEQ multiplex PCR; in TCRdb, only in-frame clones are kept and a portion is missing. The data hold over 70,000 clones, with 70% to 90% observed a single time. The specimen sequenced was CD4+ T cells sorted from blood. The receptors stem from a human donor in good health. The CDR3 runs from the conserved cysteine through the conserved F or W. Each record gives: J gene, D gene, V gene, clone size, CDR3 DNA, CDR3 protein. The D gene is left open where the match is weak. Clone sizes are given selectively: once, few, many, or a class where the clone is expanded.

j_gene: TRBJ2-2
d_gene: TRBD1
v_gene: TRBV18
abundance: .
CDR3nt: TGTGCCAGCTCATCCCCGACGACAGGGCCCACCGGGGAGCTGTTTTTT
CDR3aa: CASSSPTTGPTGELFF

j_gene: TRBJ2-1
d_gene: TRBD2
v_gene: TRBV9
abundance: once
CDR3nt: TGTGCCAGCAGCGTAGGGGCGGGAGGGGGCTACAATGAGCAGTTCTTC
CDR3aa: CASSVGAGGGYNEQFF

j_gene: TRBJ1-6
d_gene: .
v_gene: TRBV5-1
abundance: .
CDR3nt: TGCGCCAGCAGCTTGGGAAGTATGGGGACCTATAATTCACCCCTCCACTTT
CDR3aa: CASSLGSMGTYNSPLHF

j_gene: TRBJ1-2
d_gene: .
v_gene: TRBV21-1
abundance: .
CDR3nt: TGTGCCAGCAGCACTCCAGCCTATGGCTACACCTTC
CDR3aa: CASSTPAYGYTF

j_gene: TRBJ2-3
d_gene: .
v_gene: TRBV11-3
abundance: .
CDR3nt: TGTGCCAGCAGCTCGGACGCAGATACGCAGTATTTT
CDR3aa: CASSSDADTQYF

j_gene: TRBJ2-7
d_gene: .
v_gene: TRBV10-1
abundance: few
CDR3nt: TGCGCCAGCAAGGGCGAGCAGTACTTC
CDR3aa: CASKGEQYF

j_gene: TRBJ2-1
d_gene: TRBD2
v_gene: TRBV19
abundance: .
CDR3nt: TGTGCCAGTAGTAGAGTAGCGGGAAATGTAGTCAATGAGCAGTTCTTC
CDR3aa: CASSRVAGNVVNEQFF

j_gene: TRBJ2-7
d_gene: .
v_gene: TRBV5-8
abundance: .
CDR3nt: TGTGCCAGCAGCTTGGTTGCAGGGTCGGGTCGGGACGAGCAGTACTTC
CDR3aa: CASSLVAGSGRDEQYF

j_gene: TRBJ2-7
d_gene: .
v_gene: TRBV6-1
abundance: .
CDR3nt: TGTGCCAGCACTGGCAGCCACGAGCAGTACTTC
CDR3aa: CASTGSHEQYF

j_gene: TRBJ2-3
d_gene: TRBD2
v_gene: TRBV6-4
abundance: .
CDR3nt: TGTGCCAGCAGTTTACTAGCGGGAGGGCCATTGTATACGCAGTATTTT
CDR3aa: CASSLLAGGPLYTQYF

j_gene: TRBJ2-1
d_gene: TRBD2
v_gene: TRBV27
abundance: .
CDR3nt: TGTGCCAGCACACAACGGGGCGGGAGAGTCAATGAGCAGTTCTTC
CDR3aa: CASTQRGGRVNEQFF

j_gene: TRBJ2-2
d_gene: .
v_gene: TRBV18
abundance: .
CDR3nt: TGTGCCAGCTCACCACGAGTGGCCCGAAACGCTGGGGAGCTGTTTTTT
CDR3aa: CASSPRVARNAGELFF

j_gene: TRBJ1-1
d_gene: .
v_gene: TRBV5-1
abundance: .
CDR3nt: TGCGCCAGCAGGAAGGACATTATGAACACTGAAGCTTTCTTT
CDR3aa: CASRKDIMNTEAFF

j_gene: TRBJ1-5
d_gene: .
v_gene: TRBV2
abundance: .
CDR3nt: TGTGCCAGCAGTTATGACAGTAATAGCAATCAGCCCCAGCATTTT
CDR3aa: CASSYDSNSNQPQHF

j_gene: TRBJ2-2
d_gene: TRBD2
v_gene: TRBV19
abundance: .
CDR3nt: TGTGCCAGTAGGACTAGCGGGAGAATCTCCGGGGAGCTGTTTTTT
CDR3aa: CASRTSGRISGELFF

j_gene: TRBJ2-7
d_gene: .
v_gene: TRBV6-5
abundance: .
CDR3nt: TGTGCCAGCGGGGACTGGGCCTACGAGCAGTACTTC
CDR3aa: CASGDWAYEQYF

j_gene: TRBJ1-1
d_gene: TRBD1
v_gene: TRBV14
abundance: .
CDR3nt: TGTGCCAGCAGCCGACTAGGACAGGGGCGATCGGCTTTCTTT
CDR3aa: CASSRLGQGRSAFF

j_gene: TRBJ1-1
d_gene: .
v_gene: TRBV11-3
abundance: .
CDR3nt: TGTGCCAGCAGCTTAAGGAAGAGCACTGAAGCTTTCTTT
CDR3aa: CASSLRKSTEAFF